The next 28 T cell receptor beta chains were all read from a single sample in a study of regulatory T cells in long-lasting Graves disease. Arm-PCR of CDR3 regions and iRepertoire HTBI primers were used to build TCR beta libraries. MiXCR was run by TCRdb on the multiplex PCR reads, yielding one entry per CDR3 protein. The data contain approximately 470,000 distinct CDR3 sequences, roughly 17% of them singletons. Time point in this sample: newly diagnosed GD, antithyroid drugs for less than 3 months. The TCR library was made from RNA that had been extracted from PBMCs in TRIzol. A further study also used this sample, focusing on T cells in Graves' hyperthyroidism and ophthalmopathy.

The specimen was peripheral blood mononuclear cells (PBMCs), collected at new diagnosis, from a patient treated with antithyroid drugs. The receptors were sampled from a man in his forties or fifties with Graves disease.

A few counts support this clonotype. This chain joins TRBV28 and TRBJ2-6; TRBD2 is a possible D gene (5 bases). Germline V gene lookup returns CDR1 MDHEN and CDR2 SYDVKM. The V end was cut by 4 bases, the J end by 2 bases, with 15 bases between. The CDR3 is 17 residues long. The CDR3 sequence is CASSSERGLPGANVLTF. The CDR3 DNA reads TGTGCCAGCAGTTCCGAACGAGGGTTACCTGGGGCCAACGTCCTGACTTTC.

This clonotype was observed many times. The chain couples TRBV28 to TRBJ1-2, with D unresolved. This CDR3 is 13 amino acids long. Looked up from germline, CDR1 is MDHEN and CDR2 is SYDVKM. V was pared by 7 bases and J by 8 bases, with 17 bases between. The chain's CDR3 is CASTLRGVEGYTF. In nucleotides, the CDR3 is TGTGCCAGCACCCTTCGGGGAGTTGAGGGCTACACCTTC.

Concerning this clonotype itself: Germline and junction disagree at one end, which may indicate a read error. The chain's CDR3 is CASSFPTPATNEKLVF. Written as DNA, the CDR3 is TGTGCCAGCAGTTTTCCTACGCCTGCAACTAATGAAAAACTGGTTTTT. J is TRBJ1-4 and V is TRBV28; no clear D. Germline values: CDR1 MDHEN, CDR2 SYDVKM. The CDR3 is 16 residues long.

Turning to this clonotype: A much larger clone lies a single base off, so this may be a read error. The chain links TRBV28 to TRBJ1-2, with D unclear. V was trimmed by 2 bases and J by 8 bases, leaving 9 bases between them. The CDR3 is 12 amino acids. Per germline, CDR1 MDHEN and CDR2 SYDVKM. Here the CDR3 DNA reads TGTGCCAGCAGTTTAAGCCTTCGGGGCTACACCTTC. It codes for CASSLSLRGYTF.

Many counts were recorded for this clonotype. The genes are TRBV3-1 and TRBJ2-1; D might be TRBD1 (5 bases). Per germline, CDR1 LGHDT and CDR2 YNNKEL (reference sequence). CDR3 length equals 13 residues. V was pared by 5 bases and J by 7 bases, with 12 bases between. This CDR3 reads CASSLAGQNEQFF. The CDR3 nucleotides are TGTGCCAGCAGCTTAGCAGGGCAAAATGAGCAGTTCTTC.

Remarks on this clonotype: This is likely an artifact of a read error, given a far larger clone one base away. The CDR3 loop reads CASSYRSGDTDTQYF. CDR3 sequence (DNA): TGTGCCAGCAGTTACCGGTCAGGGGACACAGATACGCAGTATTTT. The V call is TRBV28, the J call TRBJ2-3; tentatively, D is TRBD1 (6 bases). The CDR3 spans 15 residues. In germline, CDR1 is MDHEN, CDR2 SYDVKM. Trimming took 4 bases from V and 2 from J, leaving 13 bases between them.

The DNA for the CDR3 is TGTGCATACAGCAGGGGTAAAGCTGAAGCTTTCTTT. Its translation: CAYSRGKAEAFF. V is TRBV30 and J is TRBJ1-1; tentatively, D is TRBD1 (6 bases). Germline CDR1 reads GTSNPN; CDR2 reads SVGIG (reference sequence). The CDR3 spans 12 residues.

As regards this clonotype: A much larger clone lies one base from this, so it may be a read error. This chain joins TRBV7-8 and TRBJ2-3, with 9 positions matching TRBD2. V gave up 2 bases and J gave up 5 bases; unmatched junction bases: 8. The CDR3 runs 16 residues. In germline, CDR1 is SGHVS, CDR2 FQNEAQ. The CDR3 DNA reads as TGTGCCAGCAGCTTATCGGGTGGCGGGAGGGGAGATACGCAGTATTTT. It codes for CASSLSGGGRGDTQYF.

With respect to this clonotype: A junction end diverges from the germline sequence, so it may reflect a read error. The rearrangement uses TRBV9 and TRBJ1-1, with unresolved D. CDR1 and CDR2 (germline): SGDLS, YYNGEE. The CDR3 loop spans 13 amino acids. The CDR3 sequence: CAGSVDWNTEAFF. As DNA, the CDR3 is TGTGCCGGCAGCGTAGATTGGAACACTGAAGCTTTCTTT.

This clonotype was counted only a few times. This chain joins TRBV6-1 and TRBJ1-1; D perhaps matches TRBD1 (5 bases). V was clipped by 6 bases and J by 2 bases, with 13 bases between them. The CDR3 covers 14 residues. Germline loops: CDR1 MNHNS, CDR2 SASEGT. The CDR3 protein is CASRRPGGNTEAFF. For the CDR3, the DNA is TGTGCCAGCAGGCGGCCCGGGGGTAACACTGAAGCTTTCTTT.

This clonotype was seen at least ten times. The gene calls are TRBV30 and TRBJ1-1, with D unresolved. The CDR3 is 11 amino acids. Between the trimmed V and J ends, which lost 5 bases and 5 bases, there was a span of 9 bases. Per germline, CDR1 GTSNPN and CDR2 SVGIG (reference sequence). CDR3 DNA sequence: TGTGCCTGGGGTCCGAAAACTGAAGCTTTCTTT. Translation gives CAWGPKTEAFF.

The chain carries TRBV2 and TRBJ2-6, with D possibly called TRBD1 or TRBD2 (5 bases each). V gave up 6 bases and J gave up 0 bases, with 18 bases separating them. The CDR3 totals 18 residues. The germline CDR1 and CDR2 sequences are SNHLY and FYNNEI. The chain's CDR3 is CASREYPGSISGANVLTF. For the CDR3, the DNA is TGTGCCAGCAGGGAATACCCAGGGAGCATCTCTGGGGCCAACGTCCTGACTTTC.

This clonotype was found many times. The rearrangement links TRBV28 to TRBJ1-1; D not certain. Germline-derived CDR1 and CDR2 are MDHEN and SYDVKM. Trimming pared 6 bases from V and 2 bases from J, leaving 16 bases between. The CDR3 is 15 residues long. This chain's CDR3 is CASSETERFNTEAFF. CDR3 nucleotides: TGTGCCAGCAGCGAAACGGAACGATTCAACACTGAAGCTTTCTTT.

This clonotype was counted at least ten times. The junction departs from the called germline gene at one end, perhaps through a read error. This chain joins TRBV30 and TRBJ2-1, with TRBD1 matching over 7 bases. This CDR3 has 11 residues. Germline V gene sequence: CDR1 GTSNPN, CDR2 SVGIG (reference sequence). The CDR3 coding sequence is TGTGCCTGGGGAGATTCGACAGGGTTTTCCTTC. Amino acids: CAWGDSTGFSF.

V and J are TRBV14 and TRBJ1-1; D is undetermined. This CDR3 spans 13 amino acids. Germline-derived CDR1 and CDR2 are SGHDN and FVKESK. V dropped 0 bases and J dropped 3 bases, with 5 bases sitting between them. CDR3 residues: CASSQDRDTEAFF. The CDR3 region has the DNA TGTGCCAGCAGCCAAGATAGGGACACTGAAGCTTTCTTT.

This clonotype was seen only a few times. This chain links TRBV5-4 with TRBJ2-5, with D possibly matching TRBD1 (5 bases). Germline CDR1 is SGHNT and CDR2 is YYREEE (reference sequence). V shed 3 bases and J shed 4 bases, with 16 bases lying between them. The CDR3 runs to 15 residues. The CDR3 spells CASSSTSDSRETQYF. The CDR3 coding sequence is TGTGCCAGCAGCTCGACGAGCGACAGTCGAGAGACCCAGTACTTC.

A remark on this clonotype: A read error may be the cause here, since a much bigger clone is one base away. The chain employs TRBV11-2 and TRBJ2-7, with D possibly TRBD2 on 6 matching bases. Germline lookup yields CDR1 SGHAT and CDR2 FQNNGV. V was trimmed by 1 base and J by 7 bases, leaving 17 bases between them. The CDR3 loop spans 15 amino acids. The CDR3 region has the DNA TGTGCCAGCAGCTTAGTGCTAGCGTGGTCCCATGAGCAGTACTTC. Translating it yields CASSLVLAWSHEQYF.

This clonotype was recorded many times. V and J are TRBV2 and TRBJ1-1; TRBD1 might be the D (5 bases). CDR1 SNHLY and CDR2 FYNNEI come from the germline V gene. V lost 3 bases and J 0 bases, leaving 11 bases between the germline ends. The length of the CDR3 is 15 residues. The CDR3: CASSEGDLMNTEAFF. CDR3 nucleotide sequence: TGTGCCAGCAGTGAGGGGGATTTGATGAACACTGAAGCTTTCTTT.

This clonotype was picked up a small number of times. V gene TRBV4-2 combines with J gene TRBJ2-5; TRBD2 aligns across 9 bases. This CDR3 comprises 16 residues. Germline trimming cut 1 base from V and 2 bases from J; bases unmatched to any gene: 5. Germline loops: CDR1 LGHNA, CDR2 YNFKEQ. DNA of the CDR3: TGTGCCAGCAGCCAAGTAGCGGGAGTAGTTCAAGAGACCCAGTACTTC. This codes for CASSQVAGVVQETQYF.

The chain is built from TRBV12-5 and TRBJ1-1; D unclear. The germline CDR1 and CDR2 sequences are LGHNT and FRNRAP. The CDR3 contains 14 residues. V lost 1 base and J 4 bases, leaving 10 bases between the germline ends. CDR3 coding DNA: TGTGCTAGTGGTTTGGATTTCAGGCCCACTGAAGCTTTCTTT. Translated: CASGLDFRPTEAFF.

At least ten counts were recorded for this clonotype. This chain uses TRBV24-1 with TRBJ2-1, with D possibly being TRBD1 or TRBD2 (5 bases each). CDR1 is KGHDR and CDR2 is SFDVKD in the germline V gene. Trimming took off 3 bases at V and 2 bases at J, with 10 bases between the two ends. The CDR3 covers 15 residues. The CDR3 region has the DNA TGTGCCACCAGTGATCCGGGACCCGCCTACAATGAGCAGTTCTTC. It encodes CATSDPGPAYNEQFF.

The chain links TRBV5-6 to TRBJ2-7; 9 nucleotides align to TRBD2. CDR3 length: 15 residues. Germline-derived CDR1 and CDR2 are SGHDT and YYEEEE. V was pared by 0 bases and J by 7 bases, with 8 bases of the junction left unmatched. The CDR3 loop is CASSLGAGGAREQYF. The CDR3 DNA reads as TGTGCCAGCAGCTTGGGAGCGGGAGGCGCCCGGGAGCAGTACTTC. The full variable domain, its missing parts supplied by reference TRBV5-6 and TRBJ2-7, is DAGVTQSPTHLIKTRGQQVTLRCSPKSGHDTVSWYQQALGQGPQFIFQYYEEEERQRGNFPDRFSGHQFPNYSSELNVNALLLGDSALYLCASSLGAGGAREQYFGPGTRLTVT.

This clonotype was seen at least ten times. The rearrangement links TRBV10-3 to TRBJ2-5, with 12 positions matching TRBD2. The CDR3 totals 15 residues. Germline V gives CDR1 ENHRY, CDR2 SYGVKD. V dropped 5 bases and J dropped 5; count of bases not matched to a gene: 6. The CDR3 loop is CAISTTSGSAETQYF. The CDR3 region has the DNA TGTGCCATCAGTACGACTAGCGGGAGTGCGGAGACCCAGTACTTC.

Only a few counts were recorded for this clonotype. J is TRBJ2-5 and V is TRBV5-1; no reliable D call. V was clipped by 0 bases and J by 4 bases, with 10 bases between them. The CDR3 consists of 14 residues. CDR1 is SGHRS and CDR2 is YFSETQ in the germline V gene. As DNA, the CDR3 is TGCGCCAGCAGCTTGGCTGTTGACGTAGAGACCCAGTACTTC. It yields the protein CASSLAVDVETQYF.

This clonotype was recorded many times. V usage is TRBV5-6 and J usage is TRBJ2-1, with a tentative D call TRBD1 (7 bases). CDR1 is SGHDT, CDR2 YYEEEE, per germline. V was cut by 0 bases and J by 3 bases, with 13 bases left in between. This CDR3 has 16 amino acids. CDR3 amino acids: CASSLGGGTVYNEQFF. CDR3 bases: TGTGCCAGCAGCTTGGGGGGCGGGACAGTCTACAATGAGCAGTTCTTC.

The chain links TRBV5-1 to TRBJ2-7; TRBD1 is a possible D gene (6 bases). Germline V gene data show CDR1 as SGHRS and CDR2 as YFSETQ. Trimming took 4 bases from V and 9 from J, leaving 20 bases between them. CDR3 length equals 14 residues. The DNA for the CDR3 is TGCGCCAGCAGCCCGTCGCCGGGACACCGGGTGCAGTACTTC. Translating gives CASSPSPGHRVQYF.

This clonotype was seen a handful of times. The V gene is TRBV6-2 or TRBV6-3, the J gene TRBJ2-1; D not resolved. The germline gives CDR1 MNHEY, CDR2 SVGEGT. V gave up 10 bases and J gave up 7 bases, with 11 bases separating them. CDR3 length: 11 residues. This CDR3 is CAIRIVNEQFF. The CDR3 region has the DNA TGTGCCATCCGAATCGTTAATGAGCAGTTCTTC.

The chain carries TRBV28 and TRBJ2-6; tentative D call: TRBD2 (5 bases). CDR1 MDHEN and CDR2 SYDVKM come from the germline V gene. V lost 3 bases to trimming and J lost 0 bases, with 12 bases between them. This CDR3 is built from 17 residues. The CDR3 bases are TGTGCCAGCAGTTTGAGTGGCGGGTTCTCTGGGGCCAACGTCCTGACTTTC. Its translation: CASSLSGGFSGANVLTF.